The 6 T cell receptor beta chains below all came from one sample that was sequenced in a study of CD8+CD57+ T cells in acquired aplastic anemia (dated by TCRdb to about 2018). Sequencer: Illumina HiSeq 2000. Genomic DNA was used as template for profiling of TCR beta VDJ combinations and CDR3 sequences. The public reads were run again by TCRdb, first through fastp at Q25 and then through MiXCR, and only productive beta chains were kept. Each entry is one CDR3 protein sequence, shown with its most common DNA and genes. Here the sample has under 350,000 distinct CDR3 sequences; roughly 59% occur a single time. The ten largest clones take up 1% to 1.5% of the sample. Expansion of CD8+CD57+ cells had been shown by flow cytometry in the patients chosen for sequencing. The sample taken for sequencing was sorted CD4+, CD8+, or CD8+CD57+ T cells (not recorded which) from PBMCs. The receptor source for this set is a human donor with aplastic anemia.

The chain joins TRBV24-1 to TRBJ2-1; D is undetermined. Trimming removed 1 base at V and 0 bases at J, with 12 bases between. This CDR3 is built from 17 residues. Germline values: CDR1 KGHDR, CDR2 SFDVKD. The CDR3 spells CATSDLGLTDSYNEQFF. CDR3 nucleotide sequence: TGTGCCACCAGTGATTTAGGGCTAACCGACTCCTACAATGAGCAGTTCTTC.

About this clonotype itself: Compared with germline, one end of the junction differs, possibly owing to a read error. The CDR3 coding sequence is TGCGCCAGCAGCCGGACAGGGGGGGGAAGCACAGATACGCAGTATTTT. Its translation is CASSRTGGGSTDTQYF. This chain joins TRBV7-9 and TRBJ2-3; 10 bases fit TRBD1. The length of the CDR3 is 16 residues. Germline V gene lookup returns CDR1 SEHNR and CDR2 FQNEAQ (reference sequence).

Of note for this clonotype: The junction does not match germline at one end; this may be a read error. The chain joins TRBV5-1 to TRBJ2-7; D might be TRBD2 (5 bases). Looked up from germline, CDR1 is SGHRS and CDR2 is YFSETQ. This CDR3 comprises 13 residues. CDR3 coding DNA: TGCGCCAGCAGGTTGGAGGCTCCGGACGAGCAGTACTTC. Its protein product is CASRLEAPDEQYF.

This clonotype was seen repeatedly, ten times or more. The chain is built from TRBV5-1 and TRBJ1-1; TRBD1 matches at 8 bases. Trimming cost V 0 bases and J 5 bases; bases outside gene matches: 6. The CDR3 length is 15 residues. CDR1 SGHRS and CDR2 YFSETQ come from the germline V gene. The CDR3 coding sequence is TGCGCCAGCAGCTTGGCCGGACAGGGTACGACTGAAGCTTTCTTT. This encodes CASSLAGQGTTEAFF.

The gene calls are TRBV4-1 and TRBJ2-3, with TRBD2 identical over 8 bases. The CDR3 has 15 amino acids. From germline, CDR1 is MGHRA and CDR2 YSYEKL. V was pared by 4 bases and J by 4 bases, with 7 bases of the junction left unmatched. The CDR3 loop reads CASSPPSGLSDTQYF. In DNA, the CDR3 is TGCGCCAGCAGCCCCCCTAGCGGGTTGTCAGATACGCAGTATTTT.

The chain uses TRBV25-1 and TRBJ2-1, with unresolved D. V was cut by 5 bases and J by 6 bases, with 5 bases left in between. Germline V lookup: CDR1 MGHDK, CDR2 SYGVNS. The CDR3 sequence is 11 residues long. The CDR3 DNA reads TGTGCCAGCAGTCGGGTCAATGAGCAGTTCTTC. Protein sequence: CASSRVNEQFF.